The clone carrying this T cell receptor (beta chain) came up a few times. The antigen is undetermined. The PCR was carried out with 60 Vbeta primers and 13 Jbeta primers. Method: immunoSEQ multiplex PCR; TCRdb's copy keeps in-frame clones and lacks some. The table records about 130,000 clones, approximately 81% of them present only once. Trimming took 0 bases from V and 0 from J, leaving 6 bases between them. CDR1 LGHNA and CDR2 YSLEER come from the germline V gene. This CDR3 has 16 amino acids. This entry comes from a study of cytomegalovirus exposure and HLA in healthy donors. Study-level findings and limits: The study labeled fewer than 200 TCR beta chains cytomegalovirus-associated. Per a prior analysis, the majority of TCR beta V segments were productive roughly 87% or roughly 30% of the time. Rare TCR sequences dominated, though some public TCRs recurred in many donors.

J is TRBJ2-6 and V is TRBV4-3, with a tentative D call TRBD1 (5 bases). This receptor was identified in a man between 18 and 35 years old in good health and CMV-seropositive. The sample was PBMCs. CDR3 DNA sequence: TGCGCCAGCAGCCAAGATGGGGCCTCTGGGGCCAACGTCCTGACTTTC. Translated, it gives CASSQDGASGANVLTF.